The 25 T cell receptor beta chains below were found in one sample sequenced in a study of CD8+ T cells in alopecia areata. TCR sequencing used cDNA made by reverse transcription of extracted RNA. Method: immunoSEQ multiplex PCR; TCRdb's copy keeps in-frame clones and lacks some. Among more than 200,000 clones listed, roughly two thirds were seen once. The sequencing used CD4+ T cells sorted from blood, collected at week 0. The source of these receptors is a human donor with alopecia areata.

The chain combines TRBV4-2 with TRBJ2-5; TRBD2 aligns across 11 bases. V was pared by 7 bases and J by 5 bases, with 9 bases of the junction left unmatched. This CDR3 has 15 amino acids. CDR1 is LGHNA, CDR2 YNFKEQ, per germline. The DNA for the CDR3 is TGTGCCAGCACCCTGGAGGCTAGCGGGGGGGAGACCCAGTACTTC. This gives the protein CASTLEASGGETQYF.

The chain combines TRBV29-1 with TRBJ1-1; D is unclear. Trimming removed 2 bases at V and 8 bases at J, with 9 bases between. CDR3 length equals 11 residues. CDR1 is SQVTM and CDR2 is ANQGSEA in the germline V gene. CDR3 protein: CSVELRQEAFF. The CDR3 nucleotides are TGCAGCGTTGAACTTCGGCAAGAAGCTTTCTTT. The entire variable domain, with the rest obtained from reference TRBV29-1 and TRBJ1-1, is as follows: SAVISQKPSRDICQRGTSLTIQCQVDSQVTMMFWYRQQPGQSLTLIATANQGSEATYESGFVIDKFPISRPNLTFSTLTVSNMSPEDSSIYLCSVELRQEAFFGQGTRLTVV.

The rearrangement uses TRBV29-1 and TRBJ1-2; TRBD1 aligns across 8 bases. The CDR3 totals 16 residues. V lost 3 bases to trimming and J lost 0 bases; unmatched junction nucleotides: 9. Germline V CDR1 and CDR2: SQVTM, ANQGSEA. CDR3 protein: CSVDGEWDRPNYGYTF. CDR3 DNA sequence: TGCAGCGTTGACGGGGAATGGGACAGGCCTAACTATGGCTACACCTTC.

J is TRBJ2-3 and V is TRBV11-2; D gene uncertain. Germline CDR1 and CDR2: SGHAT and FQNNGV. With 6 bases removed from V and 1 base from J, the gap between germline ends came to 17 bases. The CDR3 covers 16 residues. The CDR3 is CASRPPRDGRTDTQYF. CDR3 nucleotide sequence: TGTGCCAGCAGGCCACCCCGCGACGGACGCACAGATACGCAGTATTTT. The full variable domain, in which reference TRBV11-2 and TRBJ2-3 provide the parts outside the CDR3, is EAGVAQSPRYKIIEKRQSVAFWCNPISGHATLYWYQQILGQGPKLLIQFQNNGVVDDSQLPKDRFSAERLKGVDSTLKIQPAKLEDSAVYLCASRPPRDGRTDTQYFGPGTRLTVL.

This clone showed up just once. The V and J genes are TRBV7-9 and TRBJ1-1, with TRBD1 as a possible D gene (5 bases). Trimming removed 2 bases from V and 1 base from J, with 8 bases in between. This CDR3 has 14 residues. The germline V gene has CDR1 SEHNR and CDR2 FQNEAQ (reference sequence). In DNA form, the CDR3 reads TGTGCCAGCAGCTTACGACAGACGAACACTGAAGCTTTCTTT. It yields the protein CASSLRQTNTEAFF.

This chain connects TRBV5-4 to TRBJ2-1; D might be TRBD1 (5 bases). Germline V gene data show CDR1 as SGHNT and CDR2 as YYREEE (reference sequence). Trimming shortened V by 4 bases and J by 5 bases, and 13 bases separated the two germline ends. The CDR3 runs to 14 residues. This CDR3 is CASSLATVDNEQFF. Here the CDR3 DNA reads TGTGCCAGCAGCCTGGCGACAGTGGACAATGAGCAGTTCTTC.

This chain links TRBV7-9 with TRBJ1-2; 9 bases agree with TRBD1. Germline CDR1 SEHNR, CDR2 FQNEAQ (reference sequence). CDR3 length: 14 amino acids. Trimming took 10 bases from V and 0 from J; bases not matched to a gene: 6. The CDR3 nucleotides are TGTGCCACCACAGGACAGGGGTCTAACTATGGCTACACCTTC. This gives the protein CATTGQGSNYGYTF.

The gene calls are TRBV29-1 and TRBJ2-3; maybe TRBD1 (5 bases). CDR3 length equals 13 residues. CDR1 is SQVTM, CDR2 ANQGSEA, per germline. Trimming took off 4 bases at V and 1 base at J, with 9 bases between the two ends. The CDR3 coding sequence is TGCAGCGTTGGCAGGGCGCGCACAGATACGCAGTATTTT. Translation: CSVGRARTDTQYF.

The chain carries TRBV27 and TRBJ1-6; perhaps TRBD1 as D (6 bases). V dropped 3 bases and J dropped 10 bases, with 19 bases sitting between them. Per the germline V gene, CDR1 is MNHEY and CDR2 is SMNVEV (reference sequence). The CDR3 runs 16 residues. The CDR3 spells CASSFHLAGVSSPLHF. The CDR3 nucleotides are TGTGCCAGCAGTTTCCATCTGGCAGGGGTGTCGTCACCCCTCCACTTT.

The V call is TRBV10-3, the J call TRBJ2-3; D unresolved. Germline values: CDR1 ENHRY, CDR2 SYGVKD. The germline V and J ends were trimmed by 5 bases and 1 base, with 13 bases remaining between them. The CDR3 sequence is 15 residues long. The CDR3 DNA is TGTGCCATCAGTCCTCAGAGACGCCGCACAGATACGCAGTATTTT. Its translation is CAISPQRRRTDTQYF.

This chain links TRBV29-1 with TRBJ2-7, with D possibly matching TRBD2 (6 bases). Looked up from germline, CDR1 is SQVTM and CDR2 is ANQGSEA. This CDR3 spans 11 amino acids. V was pared by 3 bases and J by 9 bases, with 12 bases between. CDR3 loop: CSVDWGDGQYF. CDR3 sequence (DNA): TGCAGCGTTGATTGGGGGGACGGGCAGTACTTC.

Turning to this clone: Distinct nucleotide sequences in the sample also encode this CDR3. The chain couples TRBV7-2 to TRBJ2-7; D not certain. The V gene lost 1 base and the J gene lost 3 bases, with 4 bases spanning the gap. The CDR3 sequence is 12 residues long. The germline V gene encodes CDR1 SGHTA and CDR2 FQGNSA. The CDR3 here is CASSLVGYEQYF. The DNA for the CDR3 is TGTGCCAGCAGCTTAGTCGGCTACGAGCAGTACTTC.

The chain combines TRBV7-9 with TRBJ2-1; no firm D call. The germline gives CDR1 SEHNR, CDR2 FQNEAQ (reference sequence). Between the trimmed V and J ends, which lost 5 bases and 9 bases, there was a span of 14 bases. The CDR3 runs to 13 residues. DNA of the CDR3: TGTGCCAGCAGCGTGACGTTAGGTGGTGAGCAGTTCTTC. Encoded protein: CASSVTLGGEQFF.

Only a few counts were recorded for this clone. The genes are TRBV15 and TRBJ1-4, with D unresolved. In germline, CDR1 is LNHNV, CDR2 YYDKDF (reference sequence). V was cut by 0 bases and J by 8 bases, with 7 bases left in between. The CDR3 length is 13 residues. Here the CDR3 reads CATSRDGSEKLFF. Here the CDR3 DNA reads TGTGCCACCAGCAGAGATGGGAGCGAAAAACTGTTTTTT.

This clone appeared a few times. The chain recombines TRBV27 with TRBJ2-4; 7 bases agree with TRBD1. V dropped 3 bases and J dropped 5; count of bases not matched to a gene: 4. In germline, CDR1 is MNHEY, CDR2 SMNVEV (reference sequence). The CDR3 has 14 amino acids. CDR3 bases: TGTGCCAGCAGTTTTAGGGGGCCCGAAAACATTCAGTACTTC. Translated: CASSFRGPENIQYF.

This chain uses TRBV30 with TRBJ1-1; a weak D match, TRBD1 (6 bases). This CDR3 has 13 amino acids. The V end lost 2 bases, the J end lost 11 bases, and 18 bases lay between the germline ends. The germline V gene has CDR1 GTSNPN and CDR2 SVGIG (reference sequence). The CDR3 is CAWSRPPEGDAFF. For the CDR3, the DNA is TGTGCCTGGAGTCGACCTCCGGAGGGGGATGCTTTCTTT.

This clone was recorded a few times. The J gene is TRBJ1-6, the V gene TRBV11-2, with D perhaps matching TRBD1 (5 bases). CDR3 length equals 14 residues. The V gene's germline CDR1 is SGHAT and CDR2 FQNNGV. V shed 2 bases and J shed 3 bases, with 5 bases lying between them. CDR3 bases: TGTGCCAGCAGCTTACAGGGCTATAATTCACCCCTCCACTTT. This encodes CASSLQGYNSPLHF.

The rearrangement links TRBV7-2 to TRBJ2-5; 8 nucleotides agree with TRBD2. Per the germline V gene, CDR1 is SGHTA and CDR2 is FQGNSA. The length of the CDR3 is 15 residues. V trimming: 5 bases; J trimming: 1 base; junction bases outside the gene matches: 6. CDR3 amino acids: CASSRPSGGQETQYF. CDR3 nucleotide sequence: TGTGCCAGCAGCCGACCGAGCGGGGGCCAAGAGACCCAGTACTTC.

The sample holds a few counts of this clone. The chain employs TRBV27 and TRBJ1-6, with D unclear. The CDR3 loop spans 14 amino acids. V was trimmed by 3 bases and J by 9 bases, leaving 12 bases between them. Germline CDR1 MNHEY, CDR2 SMNVEV (reference sequence). As DNA, the CDR3 is TGTGCCAGCAGTTTCGGCAGTATGGGTTCACCCCTCCACTTT. It translates to CASSFGSMGSPLHF.

This clone was seen only a few times. The CDR3 nucleotides read TGCAGCGGCTACAGGGGGTCCGCTGAAGCTTTCTTT. Protein sequence: CSGYRGSAEAFF. This chain joins TRBV29-1 and TRBJ1-1, with 8 bases that match TRBD1. CDR3 size: 12 residues. Per the germline V gene, CDR1 is SQVTM and CDR2 is ANQGSEA. The J segment lost 6 bases and the V segment lost 7 bases, leaving 7 bases of the junction unmatched.

The J gene is TRBJ2-1, the V gene TRBV18; 8 bases match TRBD2. J gave up 4 bases and V 3 bases, and 17 bases lay outside the gene matches. The CDR3 has 19 amino acids. Germline V lookup: CDR1 KGHSH, CDR2 LQKENI. The CDR3 DNA sequence: TGTGCCAGCTCACCGCTCCGAGAATGGGGACGGGAGGGATACAATGAGCAGTTCTTC. This codes for CASSPLREWGREGYNEQFF.

The gene calls are TRBV29-1 and TRBJ2-2, with D perhaps matching TRBD2 (6 bases). Trimming pared 7 bases from V and 6 bases from J, leaving 21 bases between. The CDR3 runs to 15 residues. Germline CDR1 SQVTM, CDR2 ANQGSEA. As DNA, the CDR3 is TGCAGCGCGAAAGGGAAGGGCCCGGGAGCCGGGGAGCTGTTTTTT. This translates into CSAKGKGPGAGELFF.

The gene calls are TRBV4-3 and TRBJ1-6; no reliable D call. The germline gives CDR1 LGHNA, CDR2 YSLEER. CDR3 length: 15 amino acids. V was shortened by 4 bases and J by 6 bases, with 13 bases between the two germline ends. The CDR3 sequence: CASSRDEQFNSPLHF. The DNA for the CDR3 is TGCGCCAGCAGCCGAGATGAACAGTTTAATTCACCCCTCCACTTT.

The chain joins TRBV9 to TRBJ2-3; tentatively, D is TRBD1 or TRBD2 (6 bases each). Trimming took 1 base from V and 1 from J, leaving 13 bases between them. The CDR3 extends over 16 amino acids. Per germline, CDR1 SGDLS and CDR2 YYNGEE. In DNA, the CDR3 is TGTGCCAGCAGCGTAAGAGGAGGGGGAGGCACAGATACGCAGTATTTT. This encodes CASSVRGGGGTDTQYF.

The V and J genes are TRBV19 and TRBJ2-6; no reliable D call. The germline V gene has CDR1 LNHDA and CDR2 SQIVND (reference sequence). The CDR3 spans 15 residues. Trimming took 7 bases from V and 0 from J, leaving 10 bases between them. CDR3 sequence (DNA): TGTGCCAGTACTGCCATCCTCTCTGGGGCCAACGTCCTGACTTTC. Translating gives CASTAILSGANVLTF.